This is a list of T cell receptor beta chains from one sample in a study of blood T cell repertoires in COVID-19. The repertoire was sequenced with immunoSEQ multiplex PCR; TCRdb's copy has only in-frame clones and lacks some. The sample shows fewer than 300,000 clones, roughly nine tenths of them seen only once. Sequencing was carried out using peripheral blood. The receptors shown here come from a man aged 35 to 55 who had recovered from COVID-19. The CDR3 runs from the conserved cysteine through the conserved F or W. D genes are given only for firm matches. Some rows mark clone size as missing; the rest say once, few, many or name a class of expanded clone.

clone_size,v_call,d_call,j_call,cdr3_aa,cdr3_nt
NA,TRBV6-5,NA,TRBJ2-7,CASSPLGQRTYEQYF,TGTGCCAGCAGTCCCCTCGGACAGCGAACCTACGAGCAGTACTTC
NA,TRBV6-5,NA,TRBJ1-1,CASTQGLNTEAFF,TGTGCCAGCACCCAGGGCCTGAACACTGAAGCTTTCTTT
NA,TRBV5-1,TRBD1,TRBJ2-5,CASSPPGQPYQETQYF,TGCGCCAGCAGCCCCCCGGGACAGCCGTACCAAGAGACCCAGTACTTC
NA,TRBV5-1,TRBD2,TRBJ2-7,CASSSRTSIYEQYF,TGCGCCAGCAGCTCCCGGACTAGTATATACGAGCAGTACTTC
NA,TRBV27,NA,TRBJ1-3,CASSPSTGTPGNTIYF,TGTGCCAGCAGTCCATCCACCGGGACTCCCGGAAACACCATATATTTT
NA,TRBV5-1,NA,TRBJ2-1,CASSLALAANEQFF,TGCGCCAGCAGCTTGGCCCTAGCCGCCAATGAGCAGTTCTTC
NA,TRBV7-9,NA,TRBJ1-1,CASSLEAAQQAFF,TGTGCCAGCAGCTTAGAGGCGGCCCAGCAAGCTTTCTTT
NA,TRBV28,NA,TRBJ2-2,CASSGTVRNTGELFF,TGTGCCAGCAGTGGGACTGTGCGAAACACCGGGGAGCTGTTTTTT
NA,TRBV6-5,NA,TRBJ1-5,CASSYSPGQPQHF,TGTGCCAGCAGTTACTCTCCAGGGCAGCCCCAGCATTTT
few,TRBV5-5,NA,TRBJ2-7,CASSLSESSLYEQYF,TGTGCCAGCAGCTTGTCGGAGAGTAGTCTTTACGAGCAGTACTTC
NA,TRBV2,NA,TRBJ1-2,CASSDSRNYGYTF,TGTGCCAGCAGTGATAGTAGAAACTATGGCTACACCTTC
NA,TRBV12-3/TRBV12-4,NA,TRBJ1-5,CASSFPRGPQHF,TGTGCCAGCAGTTTCCCCCGGGGTCCCCAGCATTTT
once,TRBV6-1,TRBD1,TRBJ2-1,CASSEPGQFDNEQFF,TGTGCCAGCAGTGAACCGGGACAGTTTGACAATGAGCAGTTCTTC
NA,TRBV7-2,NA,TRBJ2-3,CASSLAGAEDTQYF,TGTGCCAGCAGCTTAGCAGGGGCAGAAGATACGCAGTATTTT